What follows are 29 T cell receptor beta chains derived from one specimen sequenced in a study of CD8+ T cells in alopecia areata. Extracted from the samples, RNA was reverse transcribed into cDNA to serve as the sequencing template. The repertoire was sequenced with immunoSEQ multiplex PCR; TCRdb's copy has only in-frame clones and lacks some. Of 180,000 or so clones listed, roughly 64% are singletons. The treatment is: oral pan-JAK inhibitor, 5-10 mg twice daily. Sequencing used CD4+ T cells sorted from blood, obtained at week 24, from a patient treated with tofacitinib. Receptors were obtained from a human donor with alopecia areata.

The chain has TRBV29-1 and TRBJ2-3; D remains ambiguous. The CDR3 sequence is 14 residues long. Looked up from germline, CDR1 is SQVTM and CDR2 is ANQGSEA. V lost 5 bases to trimming and J lost 4 bases, with 16 bases between them. DNA for the CDR3: TGCAGCGTTCCGTTAAGGGCCGGACCAGATACGCAGTATTTT. Its protein product is CSVPLRAGPDTQYF.

This clone appeared a few times. The CDR3: CASSQQRGLMSPLHF. The CDR3 nucleotides read TGCGCCAGCAGCCAGCAACGGGGCCTGATGTCCCCCCTCCACTTT. This chain links TRBV4-1 with TRBJ1-6; tentatively, D is TRBD1 (5 bases). Germline V CDR1 and CDR2: MGHRA, YSYEKL. CDR3 length: 15 amino acids. V lost 3 bases and J 13 bases, leaving 19 bases between the germline ends.

CDR3 sequence (DNA): TGTGCCAGCAGTGGGACTAGCGGACAAGAGACCCAGTACTTC. This gives the protein CASSGTSGQETQYF. The chain carries TRBV25-1 and TRBJ2-5, with 10 bases that match TRBD2. V shed 4 bases, J shed 2 bases, and the junction held 1 base outside the gene matches. CDR1 and CDR2 (germline): MGHDK, SYGVNS. CDR3 length: 14 residues.

This chain joins TRBV30 and TRBJ2-3; either TRBD1 or TRBD2 may fit D (6 bases each). With 6 bases removed from V and 5 bases from J, the gap between germline ends came to 15 bases. There are 13 residues in the CDR3. Germline CDR1 is GTSNPN and CDR2 is SVGIG (reference sequence). The CDR3 nucleotides read TGTGCCTGTGTGTTCAGGGGAGGAGATACGCAGTATTTT. It is translated as CACVFRGGDTQYF.

Concerning this clone itself: The same CDR3 also results from other DNA sequences found in this sample. The chain joins TRBV10-3 to TRBJ2-5, with D unclear. The CDR3 totals 11 residues. Germline V gene data show CDR1 as ENHRY and CDR2 as SYGVKD. V was cut by 2 bases and J by 4 bases, with 2 bases left in between. The CDR3 coding sequence is TGTGCCATCAGTGAGGGAGAGACCCAGTACTTC. Translated: CAISEGETQYF.

V and J are TRBV6-5 and TRBJ1-2; no definite D call. The CDR3 extends over 14 amino acids. V lost 7 bases and J 2 bases, leaving 14 bases between the germline ends. In germline, CDR1 is MNHEY, CDR2 SVGAGI. The CDR3: CASTRGWMNYGYTF. The CDR3 nucleotides are TGTGCCAGCACACGAGGGTGGATGAACTATGGCTACACCTTC.

V gene TRBV29-1 combines with J gene TRBJ2-7; D not certain. From germline, CDR1 is SQVTM and CDR2 ANQGSEA. Trimming pared 5 bases from V and 5 bases from J, leaving 13 bases between. The CDR3 covers 12 residues. DNA for the CDR3: TGCAGCGTTTCCCTGTCGGCCAACGAGCAGTACTTC. Translating gives CSVSLSANEQYF.

The chain carries TRBV5-1 and TRBJ2-1, with TRBD2 as a possible D gene (5 bases). The germline CDR1 and CDR2 sequences are SGHRS and YFSETQ. This CDR3 has 16 residues. The germline V and J ends were trimmed by 0 bases and 0 bases, with 10 bases remaining between them. In nucleotides, the CDR3 is TGCGCCAGCAGCTTGGATTTAGCGAGCTCCTACAATGAGCAGTTCTTC. Translated, it gives CASSLDLASSYNEQFF.

This chain's CDR3 is CASSLVGGTIYGYTF. The CDR3 DNA reads as TGTGCCAGCAGCCTAGTTGGGGGAACCATCTATGGCTACACCTTC. V and J are TRBV13 and TRBJ1-2; TRBD1 might be the D (5 bases). Germline lookup yields CDR1 PRHDT and CDR2 FYEKMQ (reference sequence). CDR3 length equals 15 residues. Trimming shortened V by 5 bases and J by 4 bases, and 17 bases separated the two germline ends.

The V gene is TRBV7-9, the J gene TRBJ1-5; possible D gene TRBD1, 6 bases. CDR1 and CDR2 (germline): SEHNR, FQNEAQ (reference sequence). Trimming removed 5 bases at V and 3 bases at J, with 8 bases between. The CDR3 contains 13 residues. CDR3 nucleotides: TGTGCCAGCAGCCGGGACAACAATCAGCCCCAGCATTTT. It yields the protein CASSRDNNQPQHF. The entire variable domain, with the rest obtained from reference TRBV7-9 and TRBJ1-5, is as follows: DTGVSQNPRHKITKRGQNVTFRCDPISEHNRLYWYRQTLGQGPEFLTYFQNEAQLEKSRLLSDRFSAERPKGSFSTLEIQRTEQGDSAMYLCASSRDNNQPQHFGDGTRLSIL.

This clone was seen only a few times. In nucleotides, the CDR3 is TGTGCCTGGAGACCCATCGATACGCAGTATTTT. This encodes CAWRPIDTQYF. V usage is TRBV30 and J usage is TRBJ2-3; no firm D call. The CDR3 has 11 residues. Germline CDR1 and CDR2: GTSNPN and SVGIG (reference sequence). V lost 3 bases to trimming and J lost 6 bases, with 7 bases between them.

The chain employs TRBV29-1 and TRBJ2-2; 7 bases match TRBD1. This CDR3 is 13 amino acids long. The V gene's germline CDR1 is SQVTM and CDR2 ANQGSEA. With V trimmed by 6 bases and J by 3 bases, 4 bases remained unmatched. CDR3 in amino acids: CSVRQGYTGELFF. CDR3 sequence (DNA): TGCAGCGTAAGACAGGGTTACACCGGGGAGCTGTTTTTT.

This clone has just a few counts. The chain is built from TRBV9 and TRBJ2-1, with D perhaps TRBD1 (6 bases). Deletions cut 0 bases from V and 4 bases from J, with 11 bases between. The germline CDR1 and CDR2 sequences are SGDLS and YYNGEE. The CDR3 spans 15 residues. The CDR3 DNA sequence: TGTGCCAGCAGCGTAGAAGGGACACTGTACAATGAGCAGTTCTTC. Translating it yields CASSVEGTLYNEQFF.

This clone was counted a single time. This chain joins TRBV18 and TRBJ2-3, with a possible D match to TRBD1 (5 bases). CDR1 is KGHSH, CDR2 LQKENI, per germline. The V and J ends lost 4 bases and 6 bases respectively, with 11 bases between them. The CDR3 is 13 amino acids. The CDR3 is CASSQGSGDTQYF. The CDR3 nucleotides are TGTGCCAGCTCACAGGGATCAGGGGATACGCAGTATTTT.

The chain is built from TRBV7-2 and TRBJ1-2; D gene uncertain. The CDR3 runs 14 residues. Per germline, CDR1 SGHTA and CDR2 FQGNSA. V lost 5 bases and J 4 bases, leaving 14 bases between the germline ends. In DNA form, the CDR3 reads TGTGCCAGCAGCCCCCGCTCGGGTAGCTATGGCTACACCTTC. Translating it yields CASSPRSGSYGYTF.

This chain connects TRBV5-4 to TRBJ1-6; 8 bases map to TRBD1. Germline-derived CDR1 and CDR2 are SGHNT and YYREEE (reference sequence). The CDR3 covers 14 residues. V lost 6 bases, J lost 7 bases, and 6 bases stayed unmatched. The CDR3 region is CASTPDRVNSPLHF. The DNA of the CDR3 is TGTGCCAGCACCCCGGACAGGGTAAATTCACCCCTCCACTTT.

The chain has TRBV5-6 and TRBJ1-5, with a tentative D call TRBD1 (6 bases). V lost 4 bases and J 0 bases, leaving 14 bases between the germline ends. CDR1 and CDR2 (germline): SGHDT, YYEEEE. CDR3 length: 16 residues. CDR3 DNA: TGTGCCAGCAGCCAGGGGACTGGAGCTAGCAATCAGCCCCAGCATTTT. Residues: CASSQGTGASNQPQHF.

This chain connects TRBV9 to TRBJ2-5; unclear D gene. Germline CDR1 reads SGDLS; CDR2 reads YYNGEE. The CDR3 runs to 15 residues. V was pared by 2 bases and J by 4 bases, with 15 bases between. DNA of the CDR3: TGTGCCAGCAGCGTCCTTGGATCCCAGGCAGAGACCCAGTACTTC. Its protein is CASSVLGSQAETQYF.

This clone has only a few counts. The gene calls are TRBV30 and TRBJ2-7, with D perhaps matching TRBD2 (5 bases). The V gene lost 0 bases and the J gene lost 7 bases, with 13 bases spanning the gap. Germline loops: CDR1 GTSNPN, CDR2 SVGIG (reference sequence). The CDR3 is made up of 13 amino acids. The CDR3, as DNA: TGTGCCTGGAGTGTACAGATAGCGAGGGAGCAGTACTTC. Encoded protein: CAWSVQIAREQYF.

This clone showed up just a few times. V usage is TRBV5-1 and J usage is TRBJ2-3; D perhaps matches TRBD1 (6 bases). V gave up 1 base and J gave up 6 bases, with 15 bases separating them. This CDR3 has 15 residues. Germline-derived CDR1 and CDR2 are SGHRS and YFSETQ. CDR3 sequence reads: CASSLSPYRADTQYF. The CDR3 DNA is TGCGCCAGCAGCTTGTCCCCTTACAGGGCGGATACGCAGTATTTT.

The chain recombines TRBV7-9 with TRBJ1-2; no definite D call. The CDR3 spans 14 residues. Looked up from germline, CDR1 is SEHNR and CDR2 is FQNEAQ (reference sequence). V dropped 1 base and J dropped 8 bases, with 14 bases sitting between them. CDR3 protein: CASSLEYRRQGYTF. DNA of the CDR3: TGTGCCAGCAGCTTAGAGTACAGACGACAAGGCTACACCTTC. Variable domain in full (rest from reference TRBV7-9 and TRBJ1-2): DTGVSQNPRHKITKRGQNVTFRCDPISEHNRLYWYRQTLGQGPEFLTYFQNEAQLEKSRLLSDRFSAERPKGSFSTLEIQRTEQGDSAMYLCASSLEYRRQGYTFGSGTRLTVV.

The chain combines TRBV14 with TRBJ1-1; D may be TRBD1 (6 bases). Germline V CDR1 and CDR2: SGHDN, FVKESK. This CDR3 has 16 amino acids. Trimming shortened V by 0 bases and J by 4 bases, and 15 bases separated the two germline ends. In DNA, the CDR3 is TGTGCCAGCAGCCAAGATGGTGGGGGGCCGGTCACTGAAGCTTTCTTT. Protein product: CASSQDGGGPVTEAFF.

The chain couples TRBV13 to TRBJ1-1; D is unclear. Trimming took off 5 bases at V and 4 bases at J, with 14 bases between the two ends. CDR3 length equals 14 residues. Germline CDR1 and CDR2: PRHDT and FYEKMQ (reference sequence). The CDR3 nucleotides are TGTGCCAGCAGCGTGGGGAATTTGGGCACTGAAGCTTTCTTT. This codes for CASSVGNLGTEAFF. The full variable domain, in which reference TRBV13 and TRBJ1-1 provide the parts outside the CDR3, is AAGVIQSPRHLIKEKRETATLKCYPIPRHDTVYWYQQGPGQDPQFLISFYEKMQSDKGSIPDRFSAQQFSDYHSELNMSSLELGDSALYFCASSVGNLGTEAFFGQGTRLTVV.

This clone was observed a single time. The rearrangement uses TRBV9 and TRBJ1-1, with a tentative D call TRBD1 (5 bases). The germline V gene has CDR1 SGDLS and CDR2 YYNGEE. Trimming shortened V by 0 bases and J by 3 bases, and 9 bases separated the two germline ends. This CDR3 is built from 14 residues. This CDR3 reads CASSVGREHTEAFF. The CDR3 nucleotides are TGTGCCAGCAGCGTAGGCAGGGAGCACACTGAAGCTTTCTTT.

The CDR3 here is CASSLNRAGVGYEQYF. In DNA, the CDR3 is TGTGCCAGCAGCTTAAATCGGGCGGGAGTCGGTTACGAGCAGTACTTC. V is TRBV7-2 and J is TRBJ2-7; 7 bases line up with TRBD2. Germline CDR1 SGHTA, CDR2 FQGNSA. This CDR3 contains 16 residues. The trim removed 2 bases at V and 4 bases at J, leaving 11 bases unmatched.

The chain's CDR3 is CASSQVLTTANVLTF. For the CDR3, the DNA is TGCGCCAGCAGCCAAGTACTGACCACCGCCAACGTCCTGACTTTC. The chain uses TRBV4-1 and TRBJ2-6, with no clear D. V was pared by 1 base and J by 7 bases, with 11 bases between. The CDR3 sequence is 15 residues long. Germline V gene lookup returns CDR1 MGHRA and CDR2 YSYEKL.

V and J are TRBV30 and TRBJ2-7; 9 bases match TRBD1. Trimming took 0 bases from V and 7 from J; bases not matched to a gene: 7. This CDR3 is 14 amino acids long. Germline CDR1 is GTSNPN and CDR2 is SVGIG (reference sequence). The CDR3 nucleotides are TGTGCCTGGAGTGTGGGGGACAGGGTGGGAGAGCAGTACTTC. It specifies CAWSVGDRVGEQYF.

The CDR3: CASSSSGSGNTIYF. DNA of the CDR3: TGCGCCAGCAGTTCCTCAGGCTCTGGAAACACCATATATTTT. J is TRBJ1-3 and V is TRBV5-1; D gene unclear. Trimming took off 5 bases at V and 0 bases at J, with 9 bases between the two ends. From germline, CDR1 is SGHRS and CDR2 YFSETQ. The length of the CDR3 is 14 residues.

J is TRBJ2-3 and V is TRBV4-1; the D gene is possibly TRBD1 (5 bases). Deletions cut 6 bases from V and 2 bases from J, with 12 bases between. This CDR3 spans 14 amino acids. Germline CDR1 and CDR2: MGHRA and YSYEKL. The chain's CDR3 is CASRRQQATDTQYF. The CDR3 DNA sequence: TGCGCCAGCAGAAGACAGCAAGCCACAGATACGCAGTATTTT.